This entry is about one T cell receptor (beta chain). The entry originates in a study of blood T cell repertoires in COVID-19. Background on the study: The cDNA or gDNA used as material had been derived from T cells, B-cell-depleted T cells, or PBMCs.

Profiled with immunoSEQ multiplex PCR; TCRdb holds only in-frame clones, not every one. The table lists under 200,000 clones, roughly 80% of them singletons, with less than 3% in the top ten. Germline lookup yields CDR1 LNHDA and CDR2 SQIVND (reference sequence). The ends lost 7 bases at V and 2 bases at J; junction bases unmatched: 16. This CDR3 has 19 amino acids. This TCR derives from a human donor with acute or convalescent COVID-19. The donor label of this sample is uncertain. Sequencing used peripheral blood. The rearrangement links TRBV19 to TRBJ2-6; 8 bases are a match to TRBD1. CDR3 DNA sequence: TGTGCCAGTATAGATAGTTCTGGACAGGGCACCGCTGGGGCCAACGTCCTGACTTTC. As protein: CASIDSSGQGTAGANVLTF. The entire variable domain, with the rest obtained from reference TRBV19 and TRBJ2-6, is as follows: DGGITQSPKYLFRKEGQNVTLSCEQNLNHDAMYWYRQDPGQGLRLIYYSQIVNDFQKGDIAEGYSVSREKKESFPLTVTSAQKNPTAFYLCASIDSSGQGTAGANVLTFGAGSRLTVL.